A single T cell receptor beta chain is shown here with its context. Graft material was processed, releasing intraepithelial and lamina propria lymphocytes. This entry is derived from a study of graft-versus-host responses after intestinal transplantation. TCRdb keeps only in-frame clones here, not all; method: immunoSEQ multiplex PCR. Of more than 12,000 clones listed, over 50% are singletons. Germline CDR1 SGHAT, CDR2 FQNNGV. V dropped 0 bases and J dropped 4 bases, with 6 bases sitting between them. The CDR3 loop spans 13 amino acids. The receptor was derived from a human patient who received an intestinal transplant, so some T cells may come from the graft donor. The sequencing here drew on ileum tissue, taken 524 days after transplant. The V and J genes are TRBV11-2 and TRBJ1-2; D not resolved. The CDR3 sequence: CASSLDRLYGYTF. CDR3 sequence (DNA): TGTGCCAGCAGCTTAGACAGGCTCTATGGCTACACCTTC.